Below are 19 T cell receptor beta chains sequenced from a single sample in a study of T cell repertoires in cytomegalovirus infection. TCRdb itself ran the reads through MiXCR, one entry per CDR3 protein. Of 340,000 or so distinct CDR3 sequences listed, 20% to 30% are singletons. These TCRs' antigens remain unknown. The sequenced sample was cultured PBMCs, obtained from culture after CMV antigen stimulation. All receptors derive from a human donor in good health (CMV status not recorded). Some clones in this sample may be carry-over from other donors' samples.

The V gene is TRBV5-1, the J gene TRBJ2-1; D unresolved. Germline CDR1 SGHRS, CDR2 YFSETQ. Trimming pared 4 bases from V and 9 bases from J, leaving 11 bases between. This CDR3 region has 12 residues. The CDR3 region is CASSTDSGEQFF. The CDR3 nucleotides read TGCGCCAGCAGCACAGACTCTGGTGAGCAGTTCTTC. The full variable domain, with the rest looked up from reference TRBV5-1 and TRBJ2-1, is KAGVTQTPRYLIKTRGQQVTLSCSPISGHRSVSWYQQTPGQGLQFLFEYFSETQRNKGNFPGRFSGRQFSNSRSEMNVSTLELGDSALYLCASSTDSGEQFFGPGTRLTVL.

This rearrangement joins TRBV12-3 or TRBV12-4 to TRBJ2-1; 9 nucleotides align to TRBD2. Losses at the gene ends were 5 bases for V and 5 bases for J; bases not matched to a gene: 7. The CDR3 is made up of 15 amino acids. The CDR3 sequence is CASSQAGTSHNEQFF. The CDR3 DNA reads TGTGCCAGCAGTCAAGCCGGGACTAGCCACAATGAGCAGTTCTTC.

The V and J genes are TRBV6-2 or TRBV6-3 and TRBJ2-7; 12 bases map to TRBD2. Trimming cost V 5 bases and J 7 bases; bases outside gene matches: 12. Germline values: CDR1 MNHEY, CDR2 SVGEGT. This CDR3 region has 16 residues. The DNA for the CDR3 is TGTGCCAGCAGTCCGATACCGGGACTAGCGGGTCGGGAGCAGTACGTC. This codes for CASSPIPGLAGREQYV.

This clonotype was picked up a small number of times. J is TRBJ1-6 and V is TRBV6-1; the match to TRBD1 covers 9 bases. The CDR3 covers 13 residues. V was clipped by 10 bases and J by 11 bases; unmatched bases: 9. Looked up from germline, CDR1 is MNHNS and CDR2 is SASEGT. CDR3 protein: CAIRGTGYPPLHF. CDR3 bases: TGTGCCATCAGAGGGACAGGGTATCCACCCCTCCACTTT.

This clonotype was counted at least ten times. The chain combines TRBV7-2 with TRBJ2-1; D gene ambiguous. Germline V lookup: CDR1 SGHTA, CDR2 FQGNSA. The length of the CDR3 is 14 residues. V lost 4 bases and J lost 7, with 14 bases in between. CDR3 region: CASSSYDGRNEQFF. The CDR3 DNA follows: TGTGCCAGCAGCTCATACGACGGGCGGAATGAGCAGTTCTTC.

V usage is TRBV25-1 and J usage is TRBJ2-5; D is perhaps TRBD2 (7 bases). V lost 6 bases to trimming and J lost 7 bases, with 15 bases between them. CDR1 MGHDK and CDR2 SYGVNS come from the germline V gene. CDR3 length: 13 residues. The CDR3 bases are TGTGCCAGCAGCTCAGGGGAGGGAGGGACCCAGTACTTC. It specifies CASSSGEGGTQYF. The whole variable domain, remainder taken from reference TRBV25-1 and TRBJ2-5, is EADIYQTPRYLVIGTGKKITLECSQTMGHDKMYWYQQDPGMELHLIHYSYGVNSTEKGDLSSESTVSRIRTEHFPLTLESARPSHTSQYLCASSSGEGGTQYFGPGTRLLVL.

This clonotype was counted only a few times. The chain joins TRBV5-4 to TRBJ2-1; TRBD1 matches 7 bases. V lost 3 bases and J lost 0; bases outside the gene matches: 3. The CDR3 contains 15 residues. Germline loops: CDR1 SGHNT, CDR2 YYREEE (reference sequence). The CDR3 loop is CASSWGQSSYNEQFF. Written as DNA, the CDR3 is TGTGCCAGCAGCTGGGGACAGAGCTCCTACAATGAGCAGTTCTTC.

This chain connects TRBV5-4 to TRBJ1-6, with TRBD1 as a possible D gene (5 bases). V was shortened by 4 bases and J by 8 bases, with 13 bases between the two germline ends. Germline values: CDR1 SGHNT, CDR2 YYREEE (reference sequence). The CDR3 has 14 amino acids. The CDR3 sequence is CASSQGPRDSPLHF. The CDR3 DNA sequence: TGTGCCAGCAGCCAGGGACCGAGGGATTCACCCCTCCACTTT.

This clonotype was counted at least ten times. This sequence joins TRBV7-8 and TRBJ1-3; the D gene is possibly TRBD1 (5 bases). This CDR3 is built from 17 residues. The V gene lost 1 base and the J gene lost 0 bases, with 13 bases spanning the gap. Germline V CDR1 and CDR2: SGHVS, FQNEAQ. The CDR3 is CASSLVPGRVSGNTIYF. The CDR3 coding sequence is TGTGCCAGCAGCTTAGTTCCTGGCAGGGTCTCTGGAAACACCATATATTTT.

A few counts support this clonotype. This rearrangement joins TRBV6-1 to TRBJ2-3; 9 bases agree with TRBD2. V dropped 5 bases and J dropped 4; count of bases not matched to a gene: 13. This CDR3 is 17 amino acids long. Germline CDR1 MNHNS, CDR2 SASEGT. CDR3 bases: TGTGCCAGCAGTCGTGGGGGTAGCGGGAGAGGCCCAGATACGCAGTATTTT. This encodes CASSRGGSGRGPDTQYF.

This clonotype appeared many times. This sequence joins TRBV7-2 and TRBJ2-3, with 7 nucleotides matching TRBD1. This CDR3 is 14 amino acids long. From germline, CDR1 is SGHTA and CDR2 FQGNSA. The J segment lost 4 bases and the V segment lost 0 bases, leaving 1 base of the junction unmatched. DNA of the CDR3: TGTGCCAGCAGCTTAGCAGGGGGCGCAGATACGCAGTATTTT. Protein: CASSLAGGADTQYF.

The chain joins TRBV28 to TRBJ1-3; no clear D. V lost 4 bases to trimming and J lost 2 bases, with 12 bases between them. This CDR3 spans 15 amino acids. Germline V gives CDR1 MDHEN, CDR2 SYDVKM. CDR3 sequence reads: CASSSRGKAGNTIYF. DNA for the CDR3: TGTGCCAGCAGTTCAAGAGGGAAGGCTGGAAACACCATATATTTT.

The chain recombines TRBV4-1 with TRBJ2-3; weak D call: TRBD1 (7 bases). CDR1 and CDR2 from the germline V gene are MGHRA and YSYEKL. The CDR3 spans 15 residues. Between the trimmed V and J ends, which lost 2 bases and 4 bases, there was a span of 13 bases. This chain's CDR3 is CASSQKGGGADTQYF. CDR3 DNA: TGCGCCAGCAGCCAAAAAGGAGGGGGCGCAGATACGCAGTATTTT.

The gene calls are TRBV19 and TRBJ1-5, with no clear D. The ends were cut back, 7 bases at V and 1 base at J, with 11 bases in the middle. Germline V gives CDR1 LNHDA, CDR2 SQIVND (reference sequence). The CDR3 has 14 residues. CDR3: CASTSGGSNQPQHF. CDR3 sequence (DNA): TGTGCCAGTACCTCCGGAGGGAGCAATCAGCCCCAGCATTTT.

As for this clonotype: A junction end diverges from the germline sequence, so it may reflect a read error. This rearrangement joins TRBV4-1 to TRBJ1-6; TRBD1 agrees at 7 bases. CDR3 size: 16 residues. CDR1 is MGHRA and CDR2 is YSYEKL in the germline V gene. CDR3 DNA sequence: TGTGCCAGCAGCCAAGATCGAGACAGGGAGGATTCACCCCTCCACTTT. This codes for CASSQDRDREDSPLHF.

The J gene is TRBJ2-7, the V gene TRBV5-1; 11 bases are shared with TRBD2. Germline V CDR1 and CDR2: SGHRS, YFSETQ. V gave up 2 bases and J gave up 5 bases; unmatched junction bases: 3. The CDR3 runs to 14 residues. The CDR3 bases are TGCGCCAGCAGCTTACCACTAGCGGGAGACGAGCAGTACTTC. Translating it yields CASSLPLAGDEQYF. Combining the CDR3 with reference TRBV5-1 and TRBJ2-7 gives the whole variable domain KAGVTQTPRYLIKTRGQQVTLSCSPISGHRSVSWYQQTPGQGLQFLFEYFSETQRNKGNFPGRFSGRQFSNSRSEMNVSTLELGDSALYLCASSLPLAGDEQYFGPGTRLTVT.

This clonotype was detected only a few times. The CDR3 bases are TGTGCCAGTGCGGGGGGGAAAACCGGGGAGCTGTTTTTT. This sequence encodes CASAGGKTGELFF. This sequence joins TRBV19 and TRBJ2-2, with TRBD2 matching 9 bases. Germline loops: CDR1 LNHDA, CDR2 SQIVND (reference sequence). The junction had 3 bases not matched to a gene; V was cut back by 8 bases and J by 5 bases. The CDR3 totals 13 residues.

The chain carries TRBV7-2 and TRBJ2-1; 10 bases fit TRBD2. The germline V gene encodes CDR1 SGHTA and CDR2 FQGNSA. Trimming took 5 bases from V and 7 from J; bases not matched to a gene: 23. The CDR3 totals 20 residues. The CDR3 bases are TGTGCCAGCAGCCGAGGGCTAGCGGGAGCCCTCGCCGGGACCCATAATGAGCAGTTCTTC. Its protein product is CASSRGLAGALAGTHNEQFF.

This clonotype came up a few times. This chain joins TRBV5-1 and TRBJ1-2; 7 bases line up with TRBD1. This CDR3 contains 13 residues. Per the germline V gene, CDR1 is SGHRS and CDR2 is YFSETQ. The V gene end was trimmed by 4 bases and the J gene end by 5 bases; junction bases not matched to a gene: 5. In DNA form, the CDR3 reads TGCGCCAGCAGCGAAACGACAGGGTATGGCTACACCTTC. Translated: CASSETTGYGYTF.